The present TCR beta chain was sequenced within a study of shared clonotypes between healthy human individuals. Study-level background: Each donor's CD4 naive and CD4 memory cells filled three plates apiece, CD8 naive two, and CD8 memory one.

Comment on this clone: Antigen: not known.

The CDR3 has 13 amino acids. CDR1 is MNHEY, CDR2 SMNVEV, per germline (reference sequence). The germline V and J ends were trimmed by 3 bases and 5 bases, with 9 bases remaining between them. Sequenced by immunoSEQ multiplex PCR; TCRdb stores in-frame clones only, minus some. The data hold around 510,000 clones, with roughly 95% observed a single time. The study, taken as a whole, reports: For sorted subsets, rarefaction showed incomplete sequencing despite large depth. Against clonotypes common to all four donors, non-shared ones had lower generation probabilities.

The origin of this receptor is a woman aged 25 to 45 in good health. Sequencing was done on a sample of naive CD4+ T cells sorted from blood. Subset of the sample: CD45RA+ positively selected. The chain employs TRBV27 and TRBJ2-3; no firm D call. CDR3 in DNA: TGTGCCAGCAGTTTCCGGAATGTAGATACGCAGTATTTT. Amino acids: CASSFRNVDTQYF.